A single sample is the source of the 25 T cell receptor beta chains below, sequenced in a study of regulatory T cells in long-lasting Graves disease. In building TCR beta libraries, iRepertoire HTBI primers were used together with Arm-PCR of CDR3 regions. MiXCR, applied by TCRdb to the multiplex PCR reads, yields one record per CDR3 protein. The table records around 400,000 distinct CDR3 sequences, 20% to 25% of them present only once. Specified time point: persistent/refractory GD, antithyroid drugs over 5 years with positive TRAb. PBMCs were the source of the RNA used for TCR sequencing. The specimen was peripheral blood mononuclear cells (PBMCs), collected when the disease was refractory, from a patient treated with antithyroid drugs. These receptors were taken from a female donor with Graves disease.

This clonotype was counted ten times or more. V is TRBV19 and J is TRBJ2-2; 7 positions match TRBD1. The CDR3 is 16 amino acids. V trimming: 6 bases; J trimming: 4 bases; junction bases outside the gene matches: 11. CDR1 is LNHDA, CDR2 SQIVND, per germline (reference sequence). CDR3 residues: CASRTTPTGFTGELFF. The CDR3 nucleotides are TGTGCCAGTAGAACTACTCCGACAGGGTTCACCGGGGAGCTGTTTTTT.

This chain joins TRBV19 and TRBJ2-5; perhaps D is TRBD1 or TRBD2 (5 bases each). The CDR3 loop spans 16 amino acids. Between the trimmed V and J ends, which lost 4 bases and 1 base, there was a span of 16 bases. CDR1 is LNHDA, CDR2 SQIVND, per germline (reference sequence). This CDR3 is CASSTSRGVPQETQYF. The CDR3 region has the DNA TGTGCCAGTAGTACCTCCCGAGGGGTACCCCAAGAGACCCAGTACTTC.

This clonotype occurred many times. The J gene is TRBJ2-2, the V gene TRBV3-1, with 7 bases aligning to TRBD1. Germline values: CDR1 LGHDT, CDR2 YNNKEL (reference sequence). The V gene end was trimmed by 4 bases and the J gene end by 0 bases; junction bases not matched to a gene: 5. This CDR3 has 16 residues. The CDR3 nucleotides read TGTGCCAGCAGCCTGAAACAGGGGACGAACACCGGGGAGCTGTTTTTT. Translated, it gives CASSLKQGTNTGELFF.

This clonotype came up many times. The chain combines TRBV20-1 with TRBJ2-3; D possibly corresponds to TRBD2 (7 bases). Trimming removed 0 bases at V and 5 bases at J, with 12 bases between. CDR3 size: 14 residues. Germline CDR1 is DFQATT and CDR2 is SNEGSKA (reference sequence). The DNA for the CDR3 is TGCAGTGCTAGAGAGCAGGGGAGGGGAGATACGCAGTATTTT. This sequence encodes CSAREQGRGDTQYF.

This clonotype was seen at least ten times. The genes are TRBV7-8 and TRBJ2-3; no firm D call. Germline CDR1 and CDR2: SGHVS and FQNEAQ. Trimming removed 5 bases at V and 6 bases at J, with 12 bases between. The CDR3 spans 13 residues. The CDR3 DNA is TGTGCCAGCAGCCCTAAGACGCAGGATACGCAGTATTTT. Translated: CASSPKTQDTQYF.

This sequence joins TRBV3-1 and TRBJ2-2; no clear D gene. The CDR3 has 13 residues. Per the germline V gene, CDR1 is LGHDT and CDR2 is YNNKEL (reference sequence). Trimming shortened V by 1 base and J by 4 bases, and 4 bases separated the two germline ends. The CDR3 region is CASSQATTGELFF. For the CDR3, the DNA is TGTGCCAGCAGCCAAGCTACCACCGGGGAGCTGTTTTTT.

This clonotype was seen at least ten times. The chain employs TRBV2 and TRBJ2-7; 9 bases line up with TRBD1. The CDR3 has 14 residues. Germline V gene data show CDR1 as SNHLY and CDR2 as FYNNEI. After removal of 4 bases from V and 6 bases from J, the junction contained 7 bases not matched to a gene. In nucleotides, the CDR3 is TGTGCCAGCAGTGGGGGGGACAGGGTCTCCGAGCAGTACTTC. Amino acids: CASSGGDRVSEQYF.

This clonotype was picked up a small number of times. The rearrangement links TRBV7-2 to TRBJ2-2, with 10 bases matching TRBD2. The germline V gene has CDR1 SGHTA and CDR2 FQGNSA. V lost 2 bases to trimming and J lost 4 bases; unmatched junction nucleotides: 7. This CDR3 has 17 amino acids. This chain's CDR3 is CASSLSGRANFTGELFF. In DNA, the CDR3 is TGTGCCAGCAGCTTAAGCGGGAGGGCCAATTTCACCGGGGAGCTGTTTTTT.

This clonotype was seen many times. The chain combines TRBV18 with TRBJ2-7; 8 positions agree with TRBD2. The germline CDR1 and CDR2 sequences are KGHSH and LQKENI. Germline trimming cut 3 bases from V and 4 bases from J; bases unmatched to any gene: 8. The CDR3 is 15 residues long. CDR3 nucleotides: TGTGCCAGCTCACCGGTACGGGAGGGCCTTTACGAGCAGTACTTC. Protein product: CASSPVREGLYEQYF.

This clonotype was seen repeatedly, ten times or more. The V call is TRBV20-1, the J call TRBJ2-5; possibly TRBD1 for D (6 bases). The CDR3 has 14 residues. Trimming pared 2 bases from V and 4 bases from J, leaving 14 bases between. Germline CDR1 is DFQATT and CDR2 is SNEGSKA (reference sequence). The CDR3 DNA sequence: TGCAGTGCTAGAAGTCAGGGGCTCCGAGAGACCCAGTACTTC. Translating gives CSARSQGLRETQYF.

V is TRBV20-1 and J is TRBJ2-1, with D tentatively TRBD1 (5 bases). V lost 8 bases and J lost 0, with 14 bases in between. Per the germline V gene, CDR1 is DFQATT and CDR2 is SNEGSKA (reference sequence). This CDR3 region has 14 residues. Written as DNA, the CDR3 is TGCAGTTCCACCAGGGTAAGCTCCTACAATGAGCAGTTCTTC. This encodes CSSTRVSSYNEQFF.

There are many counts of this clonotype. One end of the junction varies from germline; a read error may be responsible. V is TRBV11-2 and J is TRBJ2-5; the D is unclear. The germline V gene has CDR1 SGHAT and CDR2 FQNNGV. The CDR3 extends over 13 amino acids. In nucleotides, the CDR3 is TGTGCCAGCAGCGTAGACTCGAGGGAGACCCAGTACTTC. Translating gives CASSVDSRETQYF.

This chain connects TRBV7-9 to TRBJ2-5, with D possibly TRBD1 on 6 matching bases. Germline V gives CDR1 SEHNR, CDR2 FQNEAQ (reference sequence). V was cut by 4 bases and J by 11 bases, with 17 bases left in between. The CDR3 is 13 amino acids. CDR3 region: CASSYTSGDGQYF. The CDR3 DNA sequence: TGTGCCAGCAGCTACACTTCAGGGGACGGGCAGTACTTC.

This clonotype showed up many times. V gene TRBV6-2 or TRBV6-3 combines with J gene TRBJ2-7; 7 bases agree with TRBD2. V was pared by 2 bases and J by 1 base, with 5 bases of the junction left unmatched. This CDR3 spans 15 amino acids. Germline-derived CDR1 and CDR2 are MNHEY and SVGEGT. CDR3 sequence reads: CASSYGGSNSYEQYF. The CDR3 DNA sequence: TGTGCCAGCAGTTACGGCGGGAGTAATTCCTACGAGCAGTACTTC.

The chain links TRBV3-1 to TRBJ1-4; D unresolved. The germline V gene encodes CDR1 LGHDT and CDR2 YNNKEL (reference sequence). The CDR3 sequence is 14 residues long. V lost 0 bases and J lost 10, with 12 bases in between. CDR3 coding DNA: TGTGCCAGCAGCCAAGAGGCGCATGGCGGAAAACTGTTTTTT. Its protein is CASSQEAHGGKLFF.

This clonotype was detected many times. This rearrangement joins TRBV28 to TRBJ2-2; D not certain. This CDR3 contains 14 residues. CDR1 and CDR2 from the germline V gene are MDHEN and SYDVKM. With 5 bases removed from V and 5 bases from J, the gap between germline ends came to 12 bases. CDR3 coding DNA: TGTGCCAGCAGTCCTTCCTCATGGACCGGGGAGCTGTTTTTT. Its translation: CASSPSSWTGELFF. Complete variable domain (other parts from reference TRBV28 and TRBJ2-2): DVKVTQSSRYLVKRTGEKVFLECVQDMDHENMFWYRQDPGLGLRLIYFSYDVKMKEKGDIPEGYSVSREKKERFSLILESASTNQTSMYLCASSPSSWTGELFFGEGSRLTVL.

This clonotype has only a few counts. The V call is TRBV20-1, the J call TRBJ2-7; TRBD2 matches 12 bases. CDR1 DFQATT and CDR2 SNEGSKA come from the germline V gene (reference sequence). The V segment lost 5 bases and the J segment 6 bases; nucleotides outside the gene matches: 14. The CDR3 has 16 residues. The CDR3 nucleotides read TGCAGTGCTCAACTAGCGGGAGGCACCTACTACGGCGAGCAGTACTTC. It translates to CSAQLAGGTYYGEQYF.

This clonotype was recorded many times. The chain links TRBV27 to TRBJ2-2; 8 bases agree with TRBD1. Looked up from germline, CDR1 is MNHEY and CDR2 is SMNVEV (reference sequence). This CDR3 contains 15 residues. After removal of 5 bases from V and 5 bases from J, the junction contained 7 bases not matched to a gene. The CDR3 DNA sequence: TGTGCCAGCAGTCACTGGACAGGGACAACCGGGGAGCTGTTTTTT. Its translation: CASSHWTGTTGELFF.

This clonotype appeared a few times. The CDR3 DNA is TGTGCCAGCAGCCACCGGGGGGCCCTGAACACCGGGGAGCTGTTTTTT. Translated, it gives CASSHRGALNTGELFF. This chain connects TRBV9 to TRBJ2-2; maybe TRBD2 (7 bases). Germline values: CDR1 SGDLS, CDR2 YYNGEE. The length of the CDR3 is 16 residues. V was shortened by 4 bases and J by 1 base, with 14 bases between the two germline ends.

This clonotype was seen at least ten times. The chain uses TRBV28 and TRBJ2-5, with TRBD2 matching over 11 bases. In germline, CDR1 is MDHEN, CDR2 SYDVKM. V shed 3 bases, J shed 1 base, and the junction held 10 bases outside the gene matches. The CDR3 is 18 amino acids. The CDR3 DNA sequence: TGTGCCAGCAGTTTGGGGGGACTAGCGGAATTCACCCAAGAGACCCAGTACTTC. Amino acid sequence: CASSLGGLAEFTQETQYF.

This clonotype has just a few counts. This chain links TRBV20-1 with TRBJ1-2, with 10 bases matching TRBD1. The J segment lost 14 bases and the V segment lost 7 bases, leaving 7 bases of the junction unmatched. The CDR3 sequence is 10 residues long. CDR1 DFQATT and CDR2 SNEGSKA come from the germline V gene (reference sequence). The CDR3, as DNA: TGCAGTGAGGGGGACAGGGGAGAAACCTTC. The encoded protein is CSEGDRGETF.

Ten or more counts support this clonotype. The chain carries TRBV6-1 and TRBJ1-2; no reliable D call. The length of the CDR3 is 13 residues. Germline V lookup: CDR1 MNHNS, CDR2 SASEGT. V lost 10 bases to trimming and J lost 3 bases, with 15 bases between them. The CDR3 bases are TGTGCCACCAGGATTGGGGTTGACTATGGCTACACCTTC. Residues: CATRIGVDYGYTF.

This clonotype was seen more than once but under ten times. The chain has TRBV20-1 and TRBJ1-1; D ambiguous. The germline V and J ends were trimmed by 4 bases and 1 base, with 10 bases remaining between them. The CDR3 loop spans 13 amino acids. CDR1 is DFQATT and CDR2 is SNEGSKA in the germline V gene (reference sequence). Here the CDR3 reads CSAIGHPNTEAFF. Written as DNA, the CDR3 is TGCAGTGCTATTGGGCACCCGAACACTGAAGCTTTCTTT.

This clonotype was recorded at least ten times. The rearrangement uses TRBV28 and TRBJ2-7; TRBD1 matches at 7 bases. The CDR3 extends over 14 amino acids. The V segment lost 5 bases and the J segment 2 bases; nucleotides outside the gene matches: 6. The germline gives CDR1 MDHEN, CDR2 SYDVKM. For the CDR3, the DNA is TGTGCCAGCAGTACCCCGGGACAGCCCTACGAGCAGTACTTC. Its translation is CASSTPGQPYEQYF.

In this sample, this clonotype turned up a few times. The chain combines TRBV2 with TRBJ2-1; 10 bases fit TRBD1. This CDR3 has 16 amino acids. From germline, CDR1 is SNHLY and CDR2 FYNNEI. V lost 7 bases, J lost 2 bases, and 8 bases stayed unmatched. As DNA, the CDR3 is TGTGCCAGCAATAGGGACAGGGGTAGCGCCTACAATGAGCAGTTCTTC. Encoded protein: CASNRDRGSAYNEQFF.